Each of the 30 T cell receptor beta chains below was sequenced from the same sample in a study of vaccination effects on CD4 cells after COVID-19. Before sequencing, viral peptide pools were used by the ViraFEST assay to expand antigen-specific CD4+ T cells. The culture ran for roughly ten days before CD4+ T cells were isolated. Testing of the vaccine recipients showed negative nucleocapsid antibodies and no prior SARS-CoV-2 infection. The antigens these receptors bind are not known. The table came from immunoSEQ multiplex PCR; TCRdb's copy has only in-frame clones and leaves some out. The table records about 70,000 clones, approximately 80% of them present only once. Specimen: CD4+ T cells from PBMCs cultured with SARS-CoV-2 spike peptides, collected before COVID-19 vaccination. Receptors originate from a human donor who received a COVID-19 vaccine.

This clone was seen a single time. CDR3 loop: CASSPQFRGATDTQYF. DNA for the CDR3: TGCGCCAGCAGCCCCCAGTTTCGGGGGGCCACAGATACGCAGTATTTT. V and J are TRBV4-3 and TRBJ2-3; D may be TRBD2 (7 bases). The V and J ends lost 4 bases and 2 bases respectively, with 16 bases between them. Per germline, CDR1 LGHNA and CDR2 YSLEER. The CDR3 loop spans 16 amino acids.

This rearrangement joins TRBV2 to TRBJ1-5, with 8 bases fitting TRBD1. The length of the CDR3 is 13 residues. V lost 5 bases, J lost 11 bases, and 8 bases stayed unmatched. The V gene's germline CDR1 is SNHLY and CDR2 FYNNEI. In DNA, the CDR3 is TGTGCCAGCAGTTTACAGGGGGGGTCTGCCCAGCATTTT. Protein: CASSLQGGSAQHF.

The table lists this clone with a count of one. The rearrangement joins TRBV27 to TRBJ1-4; no clear D gene. The CDR3 contains 13 residues. Germline CDR1 reads MNHEY; CDR2 reads SMNVEV (reference sequence). Trimming took 6 bases from V and 8 from J, leaving 13 bases between them. The DNA of the CDR3 is TGTGCCAGCAGAAACAGTATTGCGGAAAAACTGTTTTTT. Encoded protein: CASRNSIAEKLFF.

The chain employs TRBV30 and TRBJ2-3; D is ambiguous. Trimming cost V 0 bases and J 3 bases, with 13 bases left between them. The CDR3 has 15 amino acids. Per the germline V gene, CDR1 is GTSNPN and CDR2 is SVGIG (reference sequence). The CDR3 region has the DNA TGTGCCTGGAGTGTCAATCGAGTGGAGACAGATACGCAGTATTTT. Translating gives CAWSVNRVETDTQYF.

This clone was observed a handful of times. The chain carries TRBV5-1 and TRBJ1-4; no clear D gene. The germline CDR1 and CDR2 sequences are SGHRS and YFSETQ. The CDR3 is 15 amino acids. V dropped 0 bases and J dropped 0 bases, with 6 bases sitting between them. DNA for the CDR3: TGCGCCAGCAGCTTGGACCAAGCAACTAATGAAAAACTGTTTTTT. As protein: CASSLDQATNEKLFF.

In nucleotides, the CDR3 is TGTGCCAGCAGTTATGTAACAGGGGTGCAAGAGACCCAGTACTTC. It yields the protein CASSYVTGVQETQYF. V gene TRBV6-5 combines with J gene TRBJ2-5; TRBD1 aligns across 7 bases. The CDR3 loop spans 15 amino acids. Germline lookup yields CDR1 MNHEY and CDR2 SVGAGI. Trimming cost V 3 bases and J 2 bases; bases outside gene matches: 6.

The chain employs TRBV7-8 and TRBJ1-3; D possibly corresponds to TRBD1 (5 bases). V was shortened by 1 base and J by 0 bases, with 10 bases between the two germline ends. The CDR3 runs to 16 residues. Germline CDR1 and CDR2: SGHVS and FQNEAQ. CDR3 in amino acids: CASSLVGGGSGNTIYF. CDR3 DNA: TGTGCCAGCAGCTTAGTTGGGGGGGGCTCTGGAAACACCATATATTTT.

The chain carries TRBV18 and TRBJ2-5, with D perhaps TRBD2 (6 bases). Germline CDR1 reads KGHSH; CDR2 reads LQKENI. V lost 4 bases to trimming and J lost 4 bases, with 19 bases between them. The CDR3 has 16 residues. DNA of the CDR3: TGTGCCAGCTCACTAACCCCGGCGGGGACCGGAGAGACCCAGTACTTC. This gives the protein CASSLTPAGTGETQYF.

The V gene is TRBV6-6, the J gene TRBJ1-2; perhaps TRBD1 as D (5 bases). Germline CDR1 MNHNY, CDR2 SVGAGI (reference sequence). Trimming removed 7 bases at V and 4 bases at J, with 16 bases between. There are 14 residues in the CDR3. DNA of the CDR3: TGTGCCAGCATACGGGACTCCGGACCCTATGGCTACACCTTC. Translation: CASIRDSGPYGYTF.

The V and J genes are TRBV24-1 and TRBJ2-1, with 12 bases fitting TRBD2. CDR1 KGHDR and CDR2 SFDVKD come from the germline V gene. CDR3 length: 15 amino acids. V trimming: 11 bases; J trimming: 8 bases; junction bases outside the gene matches: 12. The CDR3 spells CAIGRLAGVGDEQFF. Here the CDR3 DNA reads TGTGCCATCGGAAGACTAGCGGGGGTGGGGGATGAGCAGTTCTTC.

The genes are TRBV29-1 and TRBJ1-2, with no clear D. Germline V CDR1 and CDR2: SQVTM, ANQGSEA. V lost 1 base, J lost 5 bases, and 5 bases lay in between. The CDR3 is made up of 11 amino acids. The CDR3: CSVEVWYGYTF. DNA of the CDR3: TGCAGCGTTGAAGTTTGGTATGGCTACACCTTC.

The chain combines TRBV6-1 with TRBJ1-2; no definite D call. The germline V gene has CDR1 MNHNS and CDR2 SASEGT. Trimming left V 0 bases short and J 6 bases short, with 23 bases between. The CDR3 loop spans 18 amino acids. The CDR3 DNA sequence: TGTGCCAGCAGTGAAGCGTATCTGCGGGCAGGCCTAAGGGATGGCTACACCTTC. It translates to CASSEAYLRAGLRDGYTF.

V gene TRBV18 combines with J gene TRBJ2-5; the D is unclear. V lost 5 bases and J lost 2, with 3 bases in between. Germline loops: CDR1 KGHSH, CDR2 LQKENI. The CDR3 covers 11 residues. CDR3 DNA: TGTGCCAGCTCAACACAAGAGACCCAGTACTTC. Translated, it gives CASSTQETQYF.

This chain uses TRBV5-1 with TRBJ2-3; the D call may be TRBD1 or TRBD2 (5 bases each). Germline values: CDR1 SGHRS, CDR2 YFSETQ. The CDR3 sequence is 15 residues long. Trimming left V 0 bases short and J 0 bases short, with 8 bases between. This chain's CDR3 is CASSLVGVSTDTQYF. The CDR3 region has the DNA TGCGCCAGCAGCTTGGTGGGGGTTAGCACAGATACGCAGTATTTT.

The V gene is TRBV5-1, the J gene TRBJ1-6; D may be TRBD1 (5 bases). Germline V CDR1 and CDR2: SGHRS, YFSETQ. V lost 8 bases and J 10 bases, leaving 19 bases between the germline ends. This CDR3 is built from 14 residues. The CDR3 sequence is CASGGGGRDSPLHF. As DNA, the CDR3 is TGCGCCAGTGGCGGGGGAGGGAGAGACTCACCCCTCCACTTT.

V usage is TRBV24-1 and J usage is TRBJ2-5; no definite D call. The germline V and J ends were trimmed by 5 bases and 0 bases, with 9 bases remaining between them. CDR1 and CDR2 from the germline V gene are KGHDR and SFDVKD. This CDR3 has 14 amino acids. CDR3 in amino acids: CATSGQDHQETQYF. The CDR3 DNA follows: TGTGCCACCAGTGGGCAGGACCACCAAGAGACCCAGTACTTC.

This clone was detected a few times. The chain combines TRBV5-1 with TRBJ2-5; weak D call: TRBD2 (6 bases). V was pared by 0 bases and J by 7 bases, with 16 bases between. This CDR3 is built from 15 residues. Germline CDR1 SGHRS, CDR2 YFSETQ. CDR3 sequence reads: CASSLGQPPGGTQYF. In DNA form, the CDR3 reads TGCGCCAGCAGCTTGGGACAGCCTCCCGGGGGGACCCAGTACTTC.

The chain carries TRBV2 and TRBJ1-5, with D hard to call. CDR3 length: 13 residues. Germline V gene data show CDR1 as SNHLY and CDR2 as FYNNEI. V was shortened by 9 bases and J by 7 bases, with 16 bases between the two germline ends. CDR3 protein: CASSLREEQPQHF. The CDR3 DNA sequence: TGTGCCAGTAGTCTAAGGGAAGAACAGCCCCAGCATTTT.

In its sample, this clone was seen a few times. The gene calls are TRBV9 and TRBJ2-6; D is ambiguous. Germline V gene sequence: CDR1 SGDLS, CDR2 YYNGEE. V shed 4 bases and J shed 3 bases, with 14 bases lying between them. This CDR3 is 16 amino acids long. CDR3 protein: CASSSQKGNGANVLTF. CDR3 DNA sequence: TGTGCCAGCAGCTCACAAAAGGGAAATGGGGCCAACGTCCTGACTTTC. The full variable domain, completed using reference TRBV9 and TRBJ2-6, is DSGVTQTPKHLITATGQRVTLRCSPRSGDLSVYWYQQSLDQGLQFLIQYYNGEERAKGNILERFSAQQFPDLHSELNLSSLELGDSALYFCASSSQKGNGANVLTFGAGSRLTVL.

The chain combines TRBV24-1 with TRBJ1-2; TRBD1 matches at 9 bases. The germline V gene encodes CDR1 KGHDR and CDR2 SFDVKD. The CDR3 runs to 14 residues. V dropped 4 bases and J dropped 4; count of bases not matched to a gene: 3. CDR3 DNA sequence: TGTGCCACCAGTGAGGGACAGGGAGTCTATGGCTACACCTTC. Its protein is CATSEGQGVYGYTF.

This chain links TRBV27 with TRBJ2-7; D gene ambiguous. The ends were cut back, 5 bases at V and 2 bases at J, with 16 bases in the middle. Per germline, CDR1 MNHEY and CDR2 SMNVEV (reference sequence). The CDR3 runs to 15 residues. For the CDR3, the DNA is TGTGCCAGCAGTCCTAGACCGGACCGAACCTACGAGCAGTACGTC. Amino acid sequence: CASSPRPDRTYEQYV.

The V and J genes are TRBV5-1 and TRBJ1-4; D is ambiguous. Germline-derived CDR1 and CDR2 are SGHRS and YFSETQ. V dropped 0 bases and J dropped 4 bases, with 7 bases sitting between them. This CDR3 is built from 14 residues. As DNA, the CDR3 is TGCGCCAGCAGCTTGGGGGGAGGTAATGAAAAACTGTTTTTT. This codes for CASSLGGGNEKLFF.

This rearrangement joins TRBV19 to TRBJ2-1; 7 positions match TRBD1. Germline CDR1 reads LNHDA; CDR2 reads SQIVND (reference sequence). The trim removed 8 bases at V and 0 bases at J, leaving 10 bases unmatched. CDR3 length equals 16 residues. Here the CDR3 DNA reads TGTGCCAGTGGGGCCCCACAGGGGTACTCCTACAATGAGCAGTTCTTC. Its translation is CASGAPQGYSYNEQFF. Filled out from reference TRBV19 and TRBJ2-1, the complete variable domain reads DGGITQSPKYLFRKEGQNVTLSCEQNLNHDAMYWYRQDPGQGLRLIYYSQIVNDFQKGDIAEGYSVSREKKESFPLTVTSAQKNPTAFYLCASGAPQGYSYNEQFFGPGTRLTVL.

V is TRBV5-1 and J is TRBJ1-2; TRBD1 aligns across 11 bases. There are 15 residues in the CDR3. Germline V gives CDR1 SGHRS, CDR2 YFSETQ. Germline trimming cut 4 bases from V and 6 bases from J; bases unmatched to any gene: 8. The CDR3 region is CASSTGTGGRDGYTF. CDR3 nucleotide sequence: TGCGCCAGCAGCACAGGGACAGGGGGAAGGGATGGCTACACCTTC. The full variable domain, its missing parts supplied by reference TRBV5-1 and TRBJ1-2, is KAGVTQTPRYLIKTRGQQVTLSCSPISGHRSVSWYQQTPGQGLQFLFEYFSETQRNKGNFPGRFSGRQFSNSRSEMNVSTLELGDSALYLCASSTGTGGRDGYTFGSGTRLTVV.

This sequence joins TRBV27 and TRBJ1-2; perhaps TRBD1 as D (5 bases). The germline V gene has CDR1 MNHEY and CDR2 SMNVEV (reference sequence). The germline V and J ends were trimmed by 3 bases and 8 bases, with 10 bases remaining between them. The CDR3 is made up of 12 amino acids. The CDR3 reads CASSFLGGGYTF. In nucleotides, the CDR3 is TGTGCCAGCAGTTTCCTTGGGGGAGGCTACACCTTC.

This clone appeared a single time. The chain carries TRBV5-1 and TRBJ1-1; unclear D gene. Trimming took off 3 bases at V and 4 bases at J, with 16 bases between the two ends. CDR1 is SGHRS, CDR2 YFSETQ, per germline. CDR3 length: 15 residues. As DNA, the CDR3 is TGCGCCAGCAGCTCCGGGTCCCCAAAGGGCACTGAAGCTTTCTTT. This translates into CASSSGSPKGTEAFF.

The chain has TRBV6-4 and TRBJ2-2; the D gene is possibly TRBD1 (6 bases). Trimming stripped 6 bases from V and 5 bases from J, with 13 bases between. Germline loops: CDR1 MRHNA, CDR2 SNTAGT. The CDR3 length is 14 residues. The CDR3 DNA follows: TGTGCCAGCAGACAGGGAAGTTATACCGGGGAGCTGTTTTTT. As protein: CASRQGSYTGELFF.

V is TRBV4-1 and J is TRBJ1-6; the match to TRBD1 covers 8 bases. The junction had 4 bases not matched to a gene; V was cut back by 2 bases and J by 10 bases. Germline CDR1 is MGHRA and CDR2 is YSYEKL. The CDR3 has 14 amino acids. CDR3 sequence: CASSQQGAGSPLHF. The DNA for the CDR3 is TGCGCCAGCAGCCAACAGGGGGCCGGATCACCCCTCCACTTT.

The chain recombines TRBV5-4 with TRBJ1-2; no clear D. Germline V gives CDR1 SGHNT, CDR2 YYREEE (reference sequence). Trimming removed 0 bases at V and 7 bases at J, with 7 bases between. This CDR3 comprises 12 residues. The CDR3 nucleotides are TGTGCCAGCAGCTTGGGTGGATCTGGCTACACCTTC. As protein: CASSLGGSGYTF.

J is TRBJ2-5 and V is TRBV18; 11 bases are shared with TRBD2. The trim removed 8 bases at V and 13 bases at J, leaving 18 bases unmatched. The CDR3 has 15 residues. Germline CDR1 is KGHSH and CDR2 is LQKENI. CDR3 sequence (DNA): TGTGCCAGCCCGCTCCTAGCGGGGGGCGACCCCTCCGGGTACTTC. Its translation: CASPLLAGGDPSGYF.